This T cell receptor beta chain is drawn from a study of blood T cell repertoires in COVID-19. The method was immunoSEQ multiplex PCR; TCRdb's version includes in-frame clones alone and lacks a portion of them. Here the sample spans around 140,000 clones, 80% to 90% being singletons. This CDR3 has 13 amino acids. The V gene's germline CDR1 is MRHNA and CDR2 SNTAGT. Deletions cut 3 bases from V and 5 bases from J, with 10 bases between. The J gene is TRBJ1-2, the V gene TRBV6-4, with D unresolved. The sequenced sample was peripheral blood. This sequence originates from a man aged 50-60 years with active COVID-19. The CDR3: CASSDVPGYGYTF. The CDR3 DNA reads as TGTGCCAGCAGTGATGTTCCCGGTTATGGCTACACCTTC.